Listed below are T cell receptor beta chains from one sample, sequenced in a study of blood T cell repertoires in COVID-19. Repertoires were generated with immunoSEQ multiplex PCR, while TCRdb's copy carries only in-frame clones and drops some. The sample contains about 82,000 clones, around four fifths of which appear only once. What was sequenced was peripheral blood. The receptor set was obtained from a woman aged 60-75 years with acute or convalescent COVID-19. Each CDR3 is given with its conserved first and last residue. The order of the fields is D gene, J gene, V gene, clone size, CDR3 protein, CDR3 DNA. D genes are given only for firm matches. Clone size appears in some rows only: once, few, many, or a class for an expanded clone.

D gene: TRBD1; J gene: TRBJ1-3; V gene: TRBV5-4; clone size: -; CDR3 protein: CASSFTTGPGNTIYF; CDR3 DNA: TGTGCCAGCAGCTTCACGACAGGGCCTGGAAACACCATATATTTT
D gene: TRBD1; J gene: TRBJ1-2; V gene: TRBV7-9; clone size: -; CDR3 protein: CASSWGDRVNYGYTF; CDR3 DNA: TGTGCCAGCAGCTGGGGGGACAGGGTAAACTATGGCTACACCTTC
D gene: -; J gene: TRBJ2-7; V gene: TRBV6-5; clone size: -; CDR3 protein: CASRQGGEQYF; CDR3 DNA: TGTGCCAGCAGACAGGGTGGCGAGCAGTACTTC
D gene: TRBD1; J gene: TRBJ2-7; V gene: TRBV5-8; clone size: -; CDR3 protein: CASSLQGPTGYEQYF; CDR3 DNA: TGTGCCAGCAGCTTACAGGGGCCAACTGGCTACGAGCAGTACTTC
D gene: -; J gene: TRBJ1-2; V gene: TRBV12-3/TRBV12-4; clone size: -; CDR3 protein: CASSRAGGYTF; CDR3 DNA: TGTGCCAGCAGTAGGGCGGGGGGCTACACCTTC
D gene: -; J gene: TRBJ1-6; V gene: TRBV30; clone size: few; CDR3 protein: CAWRPPLTGQSSPLHF; CDR3 DNA: TGTGCCTGGAGGCCCCCCCTCACAGGGCAGAGTTCACCCCTCCACTTT
D gene: -; J gene: TRBJ2-7; V gene: TRBV7-9; clone size: once; CDR3 protein: CASSLAARRGISYEQYF; CDR3 DNA: TGTGCCAGCAGCTTAGCGGCTAGGAGGGGCATCTCCTACGAGCAGTACTTC
D gene: -; J gene: TRBJ2-5; V gene: TRBV29-1; clone size: -; CDR3 protein: CSAPESGETQYF; CDR3 DNA: TGCAGCGCCCCAGAGTCGGGAGAGACCCAGTACTTC
D gene: TRBD2; J gene: TRBJ2-1; V gene: TRBV5-8; clone size: -; CDR3 protein: CASSTLAGGSEQFF; CDR3 DNA: TGTGCCAGCAGCACACTAGCGGGAGGGAGTGAGCAGTTCTTC
D gene: -; J gene: TRBJ2-1; V gene: TRBV6-5; clone size: -; CDR3 protein: CASMRMQGHGEFF; CDR3 DNA: TGTGCCAGCATGCGGATGCAAGGTCACGGGGAGTTCTTC
D gene: -; J gene: TRBJ2-5; V gene: TRBV5-1; clone size: -; CDR3 protein: CASSSDMYQETQYF; CDR3 DNA: TGCGCCAGCAGCTCCGACATGTACCAAGAGACCCAGTACTTC
D gene: -; J gene: TRBJ1-5; V gene: TRBV19; clone size: -; CDR3 protein: CASRPPGQRSNQPQHF; CDR3 DNA: TGTGCCAGTAGGCCCCCGGGACAACGATCTAATCAGCCCCAGCATTTT
D gene: -; J gene: TRBJ2-3; V gene: TRBV25-1; clone size: -; CDR3 protein: CASSESRRTYTDTQYF; CDR3 DNA: TGTGCCAGCAGTGAGTCTAGGAGGACCTACACAGATACGCAGTATTTT
D gene: -; J gene: TRBJ2-5; V gene: TRBV5-4; clone size: -; CDR3 protein: CASSPRSQETQYF; CDR3 DNA: TGTGCCAGCAGCCCCAGATCGCAAGAGACCCAGTACTTC
D gene: -; J gene: TRBJ1-1; V gene: TRBV7-9; clone size: -; CDR3 protein: CASSFDKNTEAFF; CDR3 DNA: TGTGCCAGCAGCTTCGACAAGAACACTGAAGCTTTCTTT
D gene: TRBD1; J gene: TRBJ1-6; V gene: TRBV5-8; clone size: -; CDR3 protein: CASSFKTGRSSPLHF; CDR3 DNA: TGTGCCAGCAGCTTCAAGACAGGGAGGAGTTCACCCCTCCACTTT
D gene: -; J gene: TRBJ1-2; V gene: TRBV5-6; clone size: -; CDR3 protein: CASSLNWRGEGYTF; CDR3 DNA: TGTGCCAGCAGCTTGAATTGGCGGGGGGAAGGCTACACCTTC